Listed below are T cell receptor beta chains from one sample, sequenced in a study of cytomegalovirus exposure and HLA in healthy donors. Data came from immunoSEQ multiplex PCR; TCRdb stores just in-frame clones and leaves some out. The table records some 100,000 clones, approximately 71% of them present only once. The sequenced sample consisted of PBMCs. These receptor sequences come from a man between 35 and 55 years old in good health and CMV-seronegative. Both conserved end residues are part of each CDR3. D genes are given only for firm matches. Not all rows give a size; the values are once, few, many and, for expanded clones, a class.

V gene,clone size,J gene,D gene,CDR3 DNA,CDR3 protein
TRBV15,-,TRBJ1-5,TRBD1,TGTGCCACCAGCCCAATGGACAGGGTGAGCGATCAGCCCCAGCATTTT,CATSPMDRVSDQPQHF
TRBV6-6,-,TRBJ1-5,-,TGTGCCAGCCAATCGACAGATAGCAATCAGCCCCAGCATTTT,CASQSTDSNQPQHF
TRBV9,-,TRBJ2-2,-,TGTGCCAGCAGCGTAGTTGGGGGCGCGGCCGGGGAGCTGTTTTTT,CASSVVGGAAGELFF
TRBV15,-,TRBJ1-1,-,TGTGCCACCAGCAGGAGACAGACTGATCCCATGAACACTGAAGCTTTCTTT,CATSRRQTDPMNTEAFF
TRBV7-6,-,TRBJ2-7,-,TGTGCCAGCAGCTTATACAGGGACGAGCAGTACTTC,CASSLYRDEQYF
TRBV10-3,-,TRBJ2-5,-,TGTGCCATCAGTGAGGGGGCCGGGGAGACCCAGTACTTC,CAISEGAGETQYF
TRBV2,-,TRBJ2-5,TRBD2,TGTGCCAGCAGAACGGGGACTAGTTCGACAGAGACCCAGTACTTC,CASRTGTSSTETQYF
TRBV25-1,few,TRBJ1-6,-,TGTGCCAGCAGTGATGCGAGCTCCTATAATTCACCCCTCCACTTT,CASSDASSYNSPLHF
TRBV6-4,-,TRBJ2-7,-,TGTGCCAGCAGCCCCAACAGGCTGGGCGAGCAGTACTTC,CASSPNRLGEQYF
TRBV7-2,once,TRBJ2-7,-,TGTGCCAGCAGCCCCGACAGTGACCTCCGGTACGAGCAGTACTTC,CASSPDSDLRYEQYF
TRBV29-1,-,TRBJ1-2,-,TGCAGCGCCGGAGGGGATGCGGGCGGTAACTATGGCTACACCTTC,CSAGGDAGGNYGYTF
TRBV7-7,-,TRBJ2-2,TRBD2,TGTGCTAGCAGCTTACTGGGGAGGGGCACCGGGGAGCTGTTTTTT,CASSLLGRGTGELFF
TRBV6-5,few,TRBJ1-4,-,TGTGCCAGCAGTCGAGGCGGCCAGGGTCATGAAAAACTGTTTTTT,CASSRGGQGHEKLFF
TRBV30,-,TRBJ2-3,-,TGTGCCTGGAGTGTTCGGACAGGCACAGATACGCAGTATTTT,CAWSVRTGTDTQYF
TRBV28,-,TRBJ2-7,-,TGTGCCAGCAGTTTGAGGGTCCCTCCAGGCGAGCAGTACTTC,CASSLRVPPGEQYF
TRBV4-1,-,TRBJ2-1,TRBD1,TGCGCCAGCAGCCCGGTGGGACAGGGCCACAATGAGCAGTTCTTC,CASSPVGQGHNEQFF
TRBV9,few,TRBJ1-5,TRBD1,TGTGCCAGCAGCGCCGGACAGGGATTTTTCCAGCCCCAGCATTTT,CASSAGQGFFQPQHF
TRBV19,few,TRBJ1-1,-,TGTGCCAGTAGTCTACAGGTAGACACTGAAGCTTTCTTT,CASSLQVDTEAFF
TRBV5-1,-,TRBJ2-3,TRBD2,TGCGCCAGCAGCTCCACCGGGACTAGCGGGGACTCTAGCACAGATACGCAGTATTTT,CASSSTGTSGDSSTDTQYF
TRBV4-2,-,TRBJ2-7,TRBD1,TGTGCCAGCAGGCTCTTCGGGACAGGGGGCGGAGGGAAGAACGAGCAGTACTTC,CASRLFGTGGGGKNEQYF
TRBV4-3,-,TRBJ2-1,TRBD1,TGCGCCAGCAGCCATCCCCGGGACAGGGTCGTGTCCTACAATGAGCAGTTCTTC,CASSHPRDRVVSYNEQFF
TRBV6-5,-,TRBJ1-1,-,TGTGCCAGCAGTTACTCCCGGGGGGCGAACACTGAAGCTTTCTTT,CASSYSRGANTEAFF
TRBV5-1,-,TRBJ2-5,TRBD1,TGCGCCAGCAGCTTGACCCAGGGGGACGGCGAGACCCAGTACTTC,CASSLTQGDGETQYF
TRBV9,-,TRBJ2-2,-,TGTGCCAGCAGCGTAGAAGAACGTGTGGGCCCTGTAGGGGAGCTGTTTTTT,CASSVEERVGPVGELFF
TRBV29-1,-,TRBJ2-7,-,TGCAGCGTTGTTGACACCTCCTACGAGCAGTACTTC,CSVVDTSYEQYF
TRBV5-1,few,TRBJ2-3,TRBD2,TGCGCCAGCAGCCGCTCGCTGGGAGGGAGCGCAGATACGCAGTATTTT,CASSRSLGGSADTQYF
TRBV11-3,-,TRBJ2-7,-,TGTGCCAGCAGCCGATCCCCAGGGGCCGGCTACGAGCAGTACTTC,CASSRSPGAGYEQYF
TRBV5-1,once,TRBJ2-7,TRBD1,TGCGCCAGCAGCTTGGACGGACAGGGGGAAGGCGAGCAGTACTTC,CASSLDGQGEGEQYF
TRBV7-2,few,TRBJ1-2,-,TGTGCCAGCAGCCCCAACCAGGGGCGCTACACCTTC,CASSPNQGRYTF
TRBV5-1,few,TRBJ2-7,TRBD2,TGCGCCAGCAGCGATAGCGGGGGGGCTAGGGAGCAGTACTTC,CASSDSGGAREQYF
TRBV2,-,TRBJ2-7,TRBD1,TGTGCCAGCAGTGAAGCGCGGGCAGGGGGCGGCGAGCAGTACTTC,CASSEARAGGGEQYF
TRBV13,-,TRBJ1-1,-,TGTGCCAGCAGCACGCCTGGACAGACTAACACTGAAGCTTTCTTT,CASSTPGQTNTEAFF
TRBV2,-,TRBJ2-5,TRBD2,TGTGCCAGCAAATTACTAGCGGGGGGAGGGGAGACCCAGTACTTC,CASKLLAGGGETQYF
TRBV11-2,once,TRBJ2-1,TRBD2,TGTGCCAGCAGCTTAGGTATCCTAGCGGGGGGGTTCTACAATGAGCAGTTCTTC,CASSLGILAGGFYNEQFF
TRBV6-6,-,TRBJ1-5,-,TGTGCCAGCAGGGCAGGGGACCTTAGCAATCAGCCCCAGCATTTT,CASRAGDLSNQPQHF
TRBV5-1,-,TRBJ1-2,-,TGCGCCAGCAGAACCAGACAGGCCGACTATGGCTACACCTTC,CASRTRQADYGYTF
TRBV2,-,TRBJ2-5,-,TGTGCCAGCAGGAGGCAGCAAGAGACCCAGTACTTC,CASRRQQETQYF
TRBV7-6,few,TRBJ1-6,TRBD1,TGTGCCAGCAGCCTCACAGGGGGGTCTAATTCACCCCTCCACTTT,CASSLTGGSNSPLHF
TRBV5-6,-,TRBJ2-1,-,TGTGCCAGCAGCGTGGGGAGATACTACAATGAGCAGTTCTTC,CASSVGRYYNEQFF
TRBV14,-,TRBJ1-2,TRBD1,TGTGCCAGCAGCCAAGTCAGAGGGGGCGCAGGATGTGGCTACACCTTC,CASSQVRGGAGCGYTF
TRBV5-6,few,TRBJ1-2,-,TGTGCCAGCAGCTTGGTGTTCGCTAACTATGGCTACACCTTC,CASSLVFANYGYTF
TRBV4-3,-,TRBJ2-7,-,TGCGCCAGCAGCCAAGACGAAGACCGTAGGGGTTCCTACGAGCAGTACTTC,CASSQDEDRRGSYEQYF
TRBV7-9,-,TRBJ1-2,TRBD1,TGTGCCAGCAGCTTAGACAGGGGGCGCGGGGCTAACTATGGCTACACCTTC,CASSLDRGRGANYGYTF
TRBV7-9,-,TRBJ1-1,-,TGTGCCAGCAGCCCGTGGACAGTGGGTGAAGCTTTCTTT,CASSPWTVGEAFF
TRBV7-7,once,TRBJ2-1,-,TGTGCTAGCAGCTTAACGGGGTACAATGAGCAGTTCTTC,CASSLTGYNEQFF
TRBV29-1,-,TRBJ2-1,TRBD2,TGCAGCCCGCCCCCAGCGGGGGGTTACGATGAGCAGTTCTTC,CSPPPAGGYDEQFF
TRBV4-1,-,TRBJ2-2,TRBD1,TGCGCCAGCAGCCAGGGGACAGGGCGGAACACCGGGGAGCTGTTTTTT,CASSQGTGRNTGELFF
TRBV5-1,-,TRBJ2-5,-,TGCGCCAGCAACCGCCTGACCGGGGGAGGAGAGACCCAGTACTTC,CASNRLTGGGETQYF
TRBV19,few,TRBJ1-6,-,TGTGCCAGTAAAAGGGGAATAGGTAATTCACCCCTCCACTTT,CASKRGIGNSPLHF
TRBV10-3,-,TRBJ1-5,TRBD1,TGTGCCATCGGGGGGACAGGAGATCAGCCCCAGCATTTT,CAIGGTGDQPQHF
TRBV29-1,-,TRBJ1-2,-,TGCAGCGTTGGGGGGGATACAACTAACTATGGCTACCCCTTC,CSVGGDTTNYGYPF
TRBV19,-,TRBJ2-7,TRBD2,TGTGCCAGTAGTATAACTAGCGGTGGTACCTACGAGCAGTACTTC,CASSITSGGTYEQYF
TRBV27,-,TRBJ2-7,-,TGTGCCAGCAGTTTAGGGCCGATCGTCTACGAGCAGTACTTC,CASSLGPIVYEQYF
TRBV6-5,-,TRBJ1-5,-,TGTGCCAGCAGTCAACTACGAGGGCATCAGCCCCAGCATTTT,CASSQLRGHQPQHF
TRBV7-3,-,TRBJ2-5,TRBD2,TGTGCCAGCAGCGAGGGACTAGCGGGGGTAGAGACCCAGTACTTC,CASSEGLAGVETQYF
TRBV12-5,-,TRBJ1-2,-,TGTGCTAGTGGTACGACGGGAGGCTACACCTTC,CASGTTGGYTF
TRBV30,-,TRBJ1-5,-,TGTGCCTGGAGTGGAATAACAGCGGATCAGCCCCAGCATTTT,CAWSGITADQPQHF
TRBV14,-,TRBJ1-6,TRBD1,TGTGCCAGCAGCCAGGACAGGGGTCGGTTTTCACCCCTCCACTTT,CASSQDRGRFSPLHF
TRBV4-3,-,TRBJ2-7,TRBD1,TGCGCCAGCAGCCAAGACTTGACCGGGACAGGGGGCTACGAGCAGTACTTC,CASSQDLTGTGGYEQYF